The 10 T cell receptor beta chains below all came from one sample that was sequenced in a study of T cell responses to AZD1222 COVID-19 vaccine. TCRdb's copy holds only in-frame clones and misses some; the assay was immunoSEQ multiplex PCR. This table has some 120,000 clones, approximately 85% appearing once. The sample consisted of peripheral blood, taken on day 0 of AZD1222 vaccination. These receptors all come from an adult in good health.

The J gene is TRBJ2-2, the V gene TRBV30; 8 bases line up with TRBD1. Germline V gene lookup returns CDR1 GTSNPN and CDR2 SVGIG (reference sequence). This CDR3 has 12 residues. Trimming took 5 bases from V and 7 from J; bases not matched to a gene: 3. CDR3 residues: CAWGDRGGELFF. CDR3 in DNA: TGTGCCTGGGGTGACAGGGGCGGGGAGCTGTTTTTT.

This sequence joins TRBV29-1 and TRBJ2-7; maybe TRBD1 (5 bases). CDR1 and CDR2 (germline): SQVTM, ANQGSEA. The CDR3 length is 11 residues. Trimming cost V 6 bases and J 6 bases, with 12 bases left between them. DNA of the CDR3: TGCAGCGTGACAGTTCTTCGCGAGCAGTACTTC. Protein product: CSVTVLREQYF.

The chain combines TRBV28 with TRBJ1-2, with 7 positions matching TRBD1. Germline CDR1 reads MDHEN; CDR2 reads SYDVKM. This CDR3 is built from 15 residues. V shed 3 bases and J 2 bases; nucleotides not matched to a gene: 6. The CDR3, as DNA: TGTGCCAGCAGTTTTCCCGGGACAGTGAACTATGGCTACACCTTC. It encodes CASSFPGTVNYGYTF.

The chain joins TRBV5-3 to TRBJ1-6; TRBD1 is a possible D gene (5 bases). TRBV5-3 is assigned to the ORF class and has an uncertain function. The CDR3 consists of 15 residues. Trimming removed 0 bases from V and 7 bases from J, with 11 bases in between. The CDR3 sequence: CARSLVTGGNSPLHF. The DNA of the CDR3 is TGTGCCAGAAGCTTGGTAACAGGAGGGAATTCACCCCTCCACTTT.

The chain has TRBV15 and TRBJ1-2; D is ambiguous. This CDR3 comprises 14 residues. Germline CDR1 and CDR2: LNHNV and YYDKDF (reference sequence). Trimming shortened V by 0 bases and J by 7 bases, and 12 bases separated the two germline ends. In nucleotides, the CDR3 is TGTGCCACCAGCAGAGATGTGGTGCTCTCTGGCTACACCTTC. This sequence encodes CATSRDVVLSGYTF.

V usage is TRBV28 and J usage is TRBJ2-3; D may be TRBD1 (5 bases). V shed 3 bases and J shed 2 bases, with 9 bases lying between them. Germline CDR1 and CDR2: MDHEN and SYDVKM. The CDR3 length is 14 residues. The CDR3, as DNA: TGTGCCAGCAGTTTTATGGGGCACACAGATACGCAGTATTTT. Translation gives CASSFMGHTDTQYF.

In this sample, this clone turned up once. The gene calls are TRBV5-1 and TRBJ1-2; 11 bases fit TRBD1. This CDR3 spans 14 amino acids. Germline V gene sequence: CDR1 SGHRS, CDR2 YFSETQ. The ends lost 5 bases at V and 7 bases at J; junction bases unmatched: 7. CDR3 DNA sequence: TGCGCCAGCAGTAATCCCGGGACAGGGGGTGGCTACACCTTC. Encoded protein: CASSNPGTGGGYTF.

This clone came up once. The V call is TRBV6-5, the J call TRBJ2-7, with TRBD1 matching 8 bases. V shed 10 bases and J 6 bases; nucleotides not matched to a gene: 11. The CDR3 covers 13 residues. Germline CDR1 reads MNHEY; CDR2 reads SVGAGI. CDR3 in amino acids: CATPPQTGAEQYF. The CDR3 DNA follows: TGTGCCACCCCCCCCCAGACAGGGGCCGAGCAGTACTTC.

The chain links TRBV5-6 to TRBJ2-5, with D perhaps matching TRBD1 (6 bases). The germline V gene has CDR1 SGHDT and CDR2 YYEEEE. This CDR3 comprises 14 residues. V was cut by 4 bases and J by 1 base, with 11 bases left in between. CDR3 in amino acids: CASSPGQFQETQYF. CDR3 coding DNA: TGTGCCAGCAGCCCAGGACAGTTCCAAGAGACCCAGTACTTC. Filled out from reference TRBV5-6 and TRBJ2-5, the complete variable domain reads DAGVTQSPTHLIKTRGQQVTLRCSPKSGHDTVSWYQQALGQGPQFIFQYYEEEERQRGNFPDRFSGHQFPNYSSELNVNALLLGDSALYLCASSPGQFQETQYFGPGTRLLVL.

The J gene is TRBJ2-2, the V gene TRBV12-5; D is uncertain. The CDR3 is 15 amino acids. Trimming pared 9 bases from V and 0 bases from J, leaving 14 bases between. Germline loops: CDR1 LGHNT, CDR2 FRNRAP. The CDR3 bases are TGTGCTAGCCGACGAGAGGTCACGAACACCGGGGAGCTGTTTTTT. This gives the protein CASRREVTNTGELFF.